Sequencing of this T cell receptor (beta chain) was carried out in a study of blood T cell repertoires in COVID-19. Background on the study: In each case, the material was cDNA or gDNA derived from T cells, B-cell-depleted T cells, or PBMCs.

In the original workflow: Amplification from reference gene primers served as the basis for estimated nucleated cell counts. Here immunoSEQ multiplex PCR was the method, and the copy in TCRdb shows in-frame clones only, minus some. V and J calls plus clone size are reproduced from that table; the DNA served to infer D and trimming. The table records about 58,000 clones, just under 90% of them present only once. This clonotype originated in a man between 60 and 70 years old with acute or convalescent COVID-19. Material for sequencing was peripheral blood.

The CDR3 bases are TGTGCCAGCAGCCATCCTCAGGGGCAGGAGAGCTCTGGAAACACCATATATTTT. The encoded protein is CASSHPQGQESSGNTIYF. The rearrangement links TRBV7-6 to TRBJ1-3, with a weak D call TRBD1 (6 bases). Germline V gives CDR1 SGHVS, CDR2 FNYEAQ. There are 18 residues in the CDR3. The ends were cut back, 5 bases at V and 0 bases at J, with 20 bases in the middle.